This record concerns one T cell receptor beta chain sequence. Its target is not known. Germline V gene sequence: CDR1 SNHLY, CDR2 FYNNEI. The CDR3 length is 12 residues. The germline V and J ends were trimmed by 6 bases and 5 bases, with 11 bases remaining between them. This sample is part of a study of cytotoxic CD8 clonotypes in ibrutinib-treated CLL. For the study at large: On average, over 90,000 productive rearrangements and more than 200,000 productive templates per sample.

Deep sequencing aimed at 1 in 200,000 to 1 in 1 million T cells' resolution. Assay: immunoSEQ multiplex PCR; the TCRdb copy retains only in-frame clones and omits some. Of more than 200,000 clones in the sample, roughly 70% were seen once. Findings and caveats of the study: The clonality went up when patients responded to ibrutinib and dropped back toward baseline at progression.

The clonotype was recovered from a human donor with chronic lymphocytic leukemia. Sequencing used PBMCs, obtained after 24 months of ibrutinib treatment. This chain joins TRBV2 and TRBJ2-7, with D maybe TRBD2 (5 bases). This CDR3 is CASSPGLHEQYF. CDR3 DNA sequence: TGTGCCAGCAGCCCCGGACTGCACGAGCAGTACTTC. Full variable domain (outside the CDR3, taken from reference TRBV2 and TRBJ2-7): EPEVTQTPSHQVTQMGQEVILRCVPISNHLYFYWYRQILGQKVEFLVSFYNNEISEKSEIFDDQFSVERPDGSNFTLKIRSTKLEDSAMYFCASSPGLHEQYFGPGTRLTVT.